The next 22 T cell receptor beta chains were all read from a single sample in a study of metastatic and nonmetastatic thyroid tumors. All patients were untreated before thyroid surgery. From the PCR reads, TCRdb re-called clones with MiXCR. The data show about 92,000 clones, 15% seen once. Sequencing input: blood. The receptors were gathered from a female donor with papillary thyroid cancer or a benign thyroid nodule (not recorded which). Some clones in this sample may be carry-over from other donors' samples.

V gene TRBV9 combines with J gene TRBJ2-7, with D possibly TRBD2 on 5 matching bases. Germline V lookup: CDR1 SGDLS, CDR2 YYNGEE. The CDR3 covers 15 residues. With 0 bases removed from V and 2 bases from J, the gap between germline ends came to 12 bases. CDR3 nucleotide sequence: TGTGCCAGCAGCGTAGCGGCTGGGGAGACCTACGAGCAGTACGTC. Protein: CASSVAAGETYEQYV.

This clone has ten or more counts. With a much larger clone just one base away, this may be a read error. Within the sample, other DNA sequences also encode this same CDR3. The chain employs TRBV19 and TRBJ1-2; no reliable D call. Trimming took 6 bases from V and 7 from J, leaving 15 bases between them. This CDR3 comprises 13 residues. CDR1 LNHDA and CDR2 SQIVND come from the germline V gene (reference sequence). The CDR3 nucleotides are TGTGCCAGTAGGGAGGAGGTCCTTGGTGGCTACACCTTC. Residues: CASREEVLGGYTF.

V is TRBV4-2 and J is TRBJ2-3; no clear D gene. The V and J ends lost 3 bases and 1 base respectively, with 11 bases between them. This CDR3 is 15 amino acids long. Germline loops: CDR1 LGHNA, CDR2 YNFKEQ. The CDR3 is CASSHLSAGTDTQYF. CDR3 nucleotide sequence: TGTGCCAGCAGCCACCTCTCGGCGGGCACAGATACGCAGTATTTT.

The table lists this clone with many counts. This likely comes from a read error, as the CDR3 has no conserved phenylalanine or tryptophan at its end. The chain carries TRBV28 and TRBJ2-7, with TRBD1 matching over 9 bases. Trimming removed 5 bases from V and 5 bases from J; junction bases left unmatched: 4. Germline CDR1 and CDR2: MDHEN and SYDVKM. The CDR3 runs to 13 residues. The CDR3 here is CASSRDRDHEQYL. The DNA for the CDR3 is TGTGCCAGCAGTCGGGACAGGGACCACGAGCAGTACCTC.

In this sample, this clone turned up many times. V and J are TRBV20-1 and TRBJ2-7, with 12 nucleotides matching TRBD2. The V gene's germline CDR1 is DFQATT and CDR2 SNEGSKA (reference sequence). This CDR3 contains 13 residues. J was trimmed by 5 bases and V by 1 base; bases with no gene match: 0. CDR3 protein: CSARGLAGDEQYF. CDR3 nucleotide sequence: TGCAGTGCTAGAGGACTAGCGGGGGACGAGCAGTACTTC.

As concerns this clone: A read error may be the cause here, since a much bigger clone is one base away. Different DNA sequences within this sample yield the same CDR3. The chain uses TRBV5-5 and TRBJ1-6; 7 positions match TRBD1. Trimming cost V 5 bases and J 8 bases; bases outside gene matches: 13. In germline, CDR1 is SGHKS, CDR2 YYEKEE (reference sequence). This CDR3 has 16 amino acids. The CDR3 loop reads CASRGLGGGLDSPLHF. In DNA, the CDR3 is TGTGCCAGCAGAGGGCTAGGAGGGGGCCTTGATTCACCCCTCCACTTT.

This clone occurred many times. V usage is TRBV7-2 and J usage is TRBJ2-5; possibly TRBD1 or TRBD2 for D (7 bases each). V lost 2 bases, J lost 5 bases, and 12 bases lay in between. Per the germline V gene, CDR1 is SGHTA and CDR2 is FQGNSA. The CDR3 runs to 14 residues. The CDR3 nucleotides are TGTGCCAGCAGCTTACAGGGGGGAGGGGAGACCCAGTACTTC. Its protein product is CASSLQGGGETQYF.

The table lists this clone with many counts. V and J are TRBV28 and TRBJ2-3, with 12 bases lining up with TRBD2. With 6 bases clipped from V and 5 bases from J, the junction kept 12 bases outside the gene matches. CDR3 size: 17 residues. In germline, CDR1 is MDHEN, CDR2 SYDVKM. CDR3 loop: CASSPLLAGGRVDTQYF. For the CDR3, the DNA is TGTGCCAGCAGCCCCTTACTAGCGGGGGGCCGGGTAGATACGCAGTATTTT.

Comments on this clone: A read error may be the cause here, since a much bigger clone is one base away. The chain has TRBV20-1 and TRBJ2-3; maybe TRBD1 (6 bases). Germline values: CDR1 DFQATT, CDR2 SNEGSKA (reference sequence). This CDR3 comprises 15 residues. The V end lost 8 bases, the J end lost 2 bases, and 20 bases lay between the germline ends. The CDR3 DNA reads TGCAGTTCTACAGGGTCTGCAGCATACACAGATACGCAGTATTTT. Protein product: CSSTGSAAYTDTQYF.

Note on this clone: A much larger clone differs by one base, so this may be a read error. The chain carries TRBV9 and TRBJ2-5; 8 nucleotides agree with TRBD1. Germline V lookup: CDR1 SGDLS, CDR2 YYNGEE. The CDR3 consists of 15 residues. For the CDR3, the DNA is TGTGCCAGCAGCGCCGTAGGGACAGGCTGGGAGACTCAGTACTTC. It codes for CASSAVGTGWETQYF. The complete variable domain, with remaining parts taken from reference TRBV9 and TRBJ2-5, reads DSGVTQTPKHLITATGQRVTLRCSPRSGDLSVYWYQQSLDQGLQFLIQYYNGEERAKGNILERFSAQQFPDLHSELNLSSLELGDSALYFCASSAVGTGWETQYFGPGTRLLVL.

In its sample, this clone was seen many times. The genes are TRBV28 and TRBJ1-1; unclear D gene. From germline, CDR1 is MDHEN and CDR2 SYDVKM. The V gene lost 2 bases and the J gene lost 8 bases, with 9 bases spanning the gap. The length of the CDR3 is 12 residues. The CDR3 here is CASSLMGREAFF. CDR3 sequence (DNA): TGTGCCAGCAGTTTAATGGGCAGGGAAGCTTTCTTT. The full variable domain, completed using reference TRBV28 and TRBJ1-1, is DVKVTQSSRYLVKRTGEKVFLECVQDMDHENMFWYRQDPGLGLRLIYFSYDVKMKEKGDIPEGYSVSREKKERFSLILESASTNQTSMYLCASSLMGREAFFGQGTRLTVV.

The chain employs TRBV19 and TRBJ2-2; tentatively, D is TRBD1 or TRBD2 (5 bases each). V lost 3 bases to trimming and J lost 1 base, with 15 bases between them. The germline CDR1 and CDR2 sequences are LNHDA and SQIVND (reference sequence). The CDR3 extends over 17 amino acids. Written as DNA, the CDR3 is TGTGCCAGTAGTATGGGGGAGCTATCGGGGAACACCGGGGAGCTGTTTTTT. Protein: CASSMGELSGNTGELFF.

Ten or more counts support this clone. The V call is TRBV5-1, the J call TRBJ1-1; TRBD1 might be the D (6 bases). Germline V gene data show CDR1 as SGHRS and CDR2 as YFSETQ. Trimming removed 0 bases at V and 7 bases at J, with 13 bases between. This CDR3 is built from 14 residues. Here the CDR3 DNA reads TGCGCCAGCAGCTTGGGGGGGCGTAAGGGTGAAGCTTTCTTT. Translation: CASSLGGRKGEAFF.

This clone was seen repeatedly, ten times or more. The chain links TRBV12-3 or TRBV12-4 to TRBJ1-1; TRBD1 might be the D (5 bases). Trimming took off 6 bases at V and 4 bases at J, with 18 bases between the two ends. CDR3 length equals 15 residues. CDR3 nucleotide sequence: TGTGCCAGCAGCCTACCTGGGGCGGGGGGCACTGAAGCTTTCTTT. Translating gives CASSLPGAGGTEAFF.

This clone was seen repeatedly, ten times or more. The chain recombines TRBV7-9 with TRBJ2-5; TRBD2 matches 7 bases. Looked up from germline, CDR1 is SEHNR and CDR2 is FQNEAQ (reference sequence). The CDR3 contains 15 residues. The junction had 3 bases not matched to a gene; V was cut back by 0 bases and J by 2 bases. CDR3 coding DNA: TGTGCCAGCAGCTTAGCTACGGGGGGACAAGAGACCCAGTACTTC. It specifies CASSLATGGQETQYF.

This clone was counted ten times or more. The chain carries TRBV11-3 and TRBJ2-2; possibly TRBD2 for D (5 bases). The V end lost 0 bases, the J end lost 1 base, and 6 bases lay between the germline ends. The CDR3 has 15 residues. The germline CDR1 and CDR2 sequences are SGHNT and YENEEA. DNA of the CDR3: TGTGCCAGCAGCTTAGACGGAGGGAACACCGGGGAGCTGTTTTTT. Its protein product is CASSLDGGNTGELFF.

This clone was seen at least ten times. The J gene is TRBJ1-1, the V gene TRBV25-1, with TRBD1 identical over 7 bases. Germline CDR1 is MGHDK and CDR2 is SYGVNS. The junction had 12 bases not matched to a gene; V was cut back by 3 bases and J by 8 bases. This CDR3 comprises 15 residues. The CDR3 nucleotides read TGTGCCAGCAGTGACCGAATGACAGGGCCGCTGGAAGCTTTCTTT. It yields the protein CASSDRMTGPLEAFF.

This clone is categorized as medium-sized (0.01 to 0.1%). The V and J genes are TRBV6-5 and TRBJ1-6, with 8 bases that match TRBD1. Germline trimming cut 4 bases from V and 10 bases from J; bases unmatched to any gene: 12. This CDR3 comprises 16 residues. The V gene's germline CDR1 is MNHEY and CDR2 SVGAGI. The CDR3 protein is CASSSPRGQVASPLHF. CDR3 coding DNA: TGTGCCAGCAGTTCCCCGAGGGGACAGGTCGCCTCACCCCTCCACTTT.

This clone was seen ten or more times. The chain uses TRBV9 and TRBJ1-5; D remains unclear. Trimming pared 4 bases from V and 0 bases from J, leaving 11 bases between. Germline lookup yields CDR1 SGDLS and CDR2 YYNGEE. The CDR3 is 15 residues long. CDR3 nucleotide sequence: TGTGCCAGCAGCCCTTCTTCAAATAGCAATCAGCCCCAGCATTTT. The encoded protein is CASSPSSNSNQPQHF.

At least ten counts were recorded for this clone. The chain has TRBV6-1 and TRBJ1-1; TRBD1 aligns across 7 bases. CDR3 length: 14 amino acids. The V gene's germline CDR1 is MNHNS and CDR2 SASEGT. V trimming: 10 bases; J trimming: 1 base; junction bases outside the gene matches: 9. CDR3 sequence reads: CATTRGRENTEAFF. CDR3 in DNA: TGTGCCACCACGAGGGGGCGGGAGAACACTGAAGCTTTCTTT.

This clone was counted at least ten times. The chain is built from TRBV15 and TRBJ1-1; D remains ambiguous. Germline V CDR1 and CDR2: LNHNV, YYDKDF (reference sequence). The V gene lost 0 bases and the J gene lost 4 bases, with 9 bases spanning the gap. The CDR3 consists of 14 residues. In DNA, the CDR3 is TGTGCCACCAGCAGAGATCACCTAGGCACTGAAGCTTTCTTT. Amino acids: CATSRDHLGTEAFF.

This clone appeared many times. The sample holds other DNA sequences that translate to the same CDR3. This sequence joins TRBV12-3 or TRBV12-4 and TRBJ2-3; D gene unclear. The CDR3 covers 14 residues. V dropped 2 bases and J dropped 0 bases, with 6 bases sitting between them. The CDR3 DNA reads TGTGCCAGCAGTTTACCTCCTAGCACAGATACGCAGTATTTT. Protein: CASSLPPSTDTQYF.